The 26 T cell receptor beta chains listed next were all sequenced from one sample in a study of blood T cell repertoires in COVID-19. Generated by immunoSEQ multiplex PCR, the TCRdb table keeps only in-frame clones and is missing some. The repertoire holds 250,000 to 300,000 clones, 85% to 90% seen once, with 1.5% to 2% in the top ten. Sequenced sample: PBMCs or T cells enriched from blood (not recorded which). The receptors were gathered from an older woman who had recovered from COVID-19.

This clone has just one count. This rearrangement joins TRBV3-1 (or the pseudogene TRBV3-2) to TRBJ1-1; 8 bases are shared with TRBD1. Germline CDR1 reads LGHDT; CDR2 reads YNNKEL (reference sequence). The CDR3 extends over 14 amino acids. Trimming removed 0 bases from V and 5 bases from J; junction bases left unmatched: 2. The CDR3: CASSQEDRETEAFF. In DNA form, the CDR3 reads TGTGCCAGCAGCCAAGAGGACAGGGAAACTGAAGCTTTCTTT.

The V and J genes are TRBV5-1 and TRBJ1-3, with 7 bases that match TRBD1. CDR1 and CDR2 from the germline V gene are SGHRS and YFSETQ. The CDR3 runs to 15 residues. V trimming: 0 bases; J trimming: 4 bases; junction bases outside the gene matches: 4. CDR3 region: CASSLEPGGGNTIYF. In nucleotides, the CDR3 is TGCGCCAGCAGCTTGGAACCAGGGGGGGGAAACACCATATATTTT.

The chain has TRBV4-1 and TRBJ2-7, with D possibly TRBD2 on 5 matching bases. From germline, CDR1 is MGHRA and CDR2 YSYEKL. V lost 2 bases and J lost 6, with 17 bases in between. The CDR3 totals 15 residues. This CDR3 reads CASSQPDTRGVEQYF. The CDR3 region has the DNA TGCGCCAGCAGCCAACCAGACACTAGAGGCGTCGAGCAGTACTTC.

J is TRBJ2-3 and V is TRBV29-1, with D perhaps matching TRBD2 (5 bases). CDR3 length equals 14 residues. V dropped 7 bases and J dropped 0 bases, with 14 bases sitting between them. The germline V gene encodes CDR1 SQVTM and CDR2 ANQGSEA. CDR3 loop: CSATSRGSTDTQYF. The CDR3 DNA sequence: TGCAGCGCAACGTCACGGGGTAGCACAGATACGCAGTATTTT.

The chain employs TRBV9 and TRBJ2-3; TRBD1 is a possible D gene (6 bases). CDR1 and CDR2 (germline): SGDLS, YYNGEE. V lost 1 base to trimming and J lost 1 base, with 10 bases between them. This CDR3 region has 15 residues. CDR3: CASSVTGSRTDTQYF. In DNA form, the CDR3 reads TGTGCCAGCAGCGTAACAGGGTCCCGCACAGATACGCAGTATTTT. The variable domain in full, completed from reference TRBV9 and TRBJ2-3, reads DSGVTQTPKHLITATGQRVTLRCSPRSGDLSVYWYQQSLDQGLQFLIQYYNGEERAKGNILERFSAQQFPDLHSELNLSSLELGDSALYFCASSVTGSRTDTQYFGPGTRLTVL.

This chain links TRBV30 with TRBJ2-1; 11 positions match TRBD2. CDR3 size: 18 residues. CDR1 and CDR2 (germline): GTSNPN, SVGIG (reference sequence). The trim removed 3 bases at V and 3 bases at J, leaving 13 bases unmatched. The chain's CDR3 is CAWRERLAGSPLYNEQFF. DNA of the CDR3: TGTGCCTGGAGAGAGAGACTAGCGGGGAGCCCACTCTACAATGAGCAGTTCTTC. Together with reference TRBV30 and TRBJ2-1, the CDR3 gives the full variable domain: SQTIHQWPATLVQPVGSPLSLECTVEGTSNPNLYWYRQAAGRGLQLLFYSVGIGQISSEVPQNLSASRPQDRQFILSSKKLLLSDSGFYLCAWRERLAGSPLYNEQFFGPGTRLTVL.

The chain has TRBV12-3 or TRBV12-4 and TRBJ2-2; D remains ambiguous. V lost 5 bases to trimming and J lost 3 bases, with 4 bases between them. The CDR3 totals 12 residues. CDR3 sequence: CASSGDTGELFF. CDR3 in DNA: TGTGCCAGCAGTGGAGACACCGGGGAGCTGTTTTTT.

The chain employs TRBV5-4 and TRBJ2-7, with D uncertain. CDR1 SGHNT and CDR2 YYREEE come from the germline V gene (reference sequence). Trimming took 6 bases from V and 0 from J, leaving 10 bases between them. The CDR3 has 13 residues. The CDR3 sequence: CASKNSSSYEQYF. In DNA form, the CDR3 reads TGTGCCAGCAAAAACTCGAGCTCCTACGAGCAGTACTTC.

The DNA for the CDR3 is TGTGCCAGCAGCGTAGTAAGCGGGGTCTCCGGGGAGCTGTTTTTT. Its protein is CASSVVSGVSGELFF. The chain uses TRBV9 and TRBJ2-2; 7 bases align to TRBD2. J was trimmed by 6 bases and V by 0 bases; bases with no gene match: 5. Per germline, CDR1 SGDLS and CDR2 YYNGEE. The CDR3 extends over 15 amino acids.

Points on this clone: The same CDR3 arises from other DNA sequences in this sample as well. CDR3 in DNA: TGTGCCTGGAGTGTGCAGGGGGGCCAGCCCCAGCATTTT. Translation: CAWSVQGGQPQHF. V usage is TRBV30 and J usage is TRBJ1-5; 7 bases agree with TRBD1. Germline-derived CDR1 and CDR2 are GTSNPN and SVGIG (reference sequence). Germline trimming cut 0 bases from V and 7 bases from J; bases unmatched to any gene: 3. The CDR3 totals 13 residues.

The chain joins TRBV5-4 to TRBJ2-1, with 7 nucleotides matching TRBD1. The CDR3 runs to 16 residues. Germline V gene data show CDR1 as SGHNT and CDR2 as YYREEE (reference sequence). The V gene end was trimmed by 0 bases and the J gene end by 2 bases; junction bases not matched to a gene: 5. DNA of the CDR3: TGTGCCAGCAGCTTGGCCTGGCAGGGGGCCTACAATGAGCAGTTCTTC. The encoded protein is CASSLAWQGAYNEQFF.

The count of this clone is one. The rearrangement joins TRBV28 to TRBJ1-5; D possibly corresponds to TRBD1 (5 bases). The CDR3 runs 15 residues. Per germline, CDR1 MDHEN and CDR2 SYDVKM. Trimming took 5 bases from V and 4 from J, leaving 15 bases between them. The CDR3 here is CASSDPVAGNQPQHF. The CDR3 DNA reads TGTGCCAGCAGTGACCCTGTAGCAGGGAATCAGCCCCAGCATTTT.

The chain combines TRBV20-1 with TRBJ1-4; D may be TRBD1 (5 bases). Trimming cost V 2 bases and J 11 bases, with 9 bases left between them. The CDR3 is made up of 11 amino acids. In germline, CDR1 is DFQATT, CDR2 SNEGSKA (reference sequence). The CDR3 region is CSARLGGKLFF. The DNA of the CDR3 is TGCAGTGCTAGATTGGGGGGGAAACTGTTTTTT.

J is TRBJ1-2 and V is TRBV5-1; no reliable D call. The CDR3 runs to 14 residues. Germline CDR1 reads SGHRS; CDR2 reads YFSETQ. Trimming shortened V by 6 bases and J by 8 bases, and 20 bases separated the two germline ends. The CDR3 coding sequence is TGCGCCAGCACCCCCGAGGCCATCCCATCAGGCTACACCTTC. Residues: CASTPEAIPSGYTF. The entire variable domain, with the rest obtained from reference TRBV5-1 and TRBJ1-2, is as follows: KAGVTQTPRYLIKTRGQQVTLSCSPISGHRSVSWYQQTPGQGLQFLFEYFSETQRNKGNFPGRFSGRQFSNSRSEMNVSTLELGDSALYLCASTPEAIPSGYTFGSGTRLTVV.

This rearrangement joins TRBV28 to TRBJ1-5; 8 nucleotides match TRBD1. The CDR3 runs to 13 residues. The trim removed 4 bases at V and 6 bases at J, leaving 2 bases unmatched. Germline CDR1 reads MDHEN; CDR2 reads SYDVKM. CDR3 nucleotides: TGTGCCAGCAGTTCCAGGGGGCTTCAGCCCCAGCATTTT. This codes for CASSSRGLQPQHF.

The chain carries TRBV7-3 and TRBJ1-3, with 9 bases fitting TRBD1. Germline V lookup: CDR1 SGHTA, CDR2 FQGTGA. The CDR3 has 16 amino acids. V was clipped by 5 bases and J by 3 bases; unmatched bases: 8. CDR3 sequence: CASSPLPTGGGNTIYF. The CDR3 DNA follows: TGTGCCAGCAGCCCGTTACCGACAGGGGGTGGAAACACCATATATTTT.

The CDR3 nucleotides are TGCGCCAGCAGTGATCGTGGCAGTTCTAACTATGGCTACACCTTC. Translating it yields CASSDRGSSNYGYTF. The V gene is TRBV5-1, the J gene TRBJ1-2; D not certain. The CDR3 runs 15 residues. Deletions cut 5 bases from V and 0 bases from J, with 14 bases between. From germline, CDR1 is SGHRS and CDR2 YFSETQ. Combining the CDR3 with reference TRBV5-1 and TRBJ1-2 gives the whole variable domain KAGVTQTPRYLIKTRGQQVTLSCSPISGHRSVSWYQQTPGQGLQFLFEYFSETQRNKGNFPGRFSGRQFSNSRSEMNVSTLELGDSALYLCASSDRGSSNYGYTFGSGTRLTVV.

J is TRBJ1-3 and V is TRBV28; D perhaps matches TRBD1 (5 bases). The germline V gene has CDR1 MDHEN and CDR2 SYDVKM. The CDR3 covers 18 residues. V was shortened by 2 bases and J by 0 bases, with 17 bases between the two germline ends. The CDR3 region is CASSLRPQGVYSGNTIYF. DNA of the CDR3: TGTGCCAGCAGTTTACGACCCCAGGGTGTCTACTCTGGAAACACCATATATTTT.

This clone was recorded once. The V gene is TRBV6-2 or TRBV6-3, the J gene TRBJ2-7; D might be TRBD1 (5 bases). V shed 2 bases and J shed 6 bases, with 8 bases lying between them. Germline V gives CDR1 MNHEY, CDR2 SVGEGT. The length of the CDR3 is 12 residues. The CDR3 is CASSYTGAEQYF. The CDR3 DNA reads TGTGCCAGCAGTTACACTGGGGCCGAGCAGTACTTC.

This clone appeared a single time. The chain employs TRBV5-4 and TRBJ2-2; 13 bases map to TRBD2. Germline V gene lookup returns CDR1 SGHNT and CDR2 YYREEE (reference sequence). This CDR3 comprises 20 residues. The V segment lost 2 bases and the J segment 3 bases; nucleotides outside the gene matches: 13. The CDR3 bases are TGTGCCAGCAGCTTAGGGATGATGACTAGCGGGGGGCCGTACACCGGGGAGCTGTTTTTT. Translating it yields CASSLGMMTSGGPYTGELFF. Supplemented by reference TRBV5-4 and TRBJ2-2, the full variable domain reads ETGVTQSPTHLIKTRGQQVTLRCSSQSGHNTVSWYQQALGQGPQFIFQYYREEENGRGNFPPRFSGLQFPNYSSELNVNALELDDSALYLCASSLGMMTSGGPYTGELFFGEGSRLTVL.

The chain joins TRBV28 to TRBJ2-2, with D possibly matching TRBD1 (5 bases). The CDR3 extends over 16 amino acids. The V end lost 4 bases, the J end lost 7 bases, and 19 bases lay between the germline ends. Germline V gene data show CDR1 as MDHEN and CDR2 as SYDVKM. The DNA for the CDR3 is TGTGCCAGCAGTTACCAAGGGGCAGGTCGCCTCGGGGAGCTGTTTTTT. As protein: CASSYQGAGRLGELFF. Combining the CDR3 with reference TRBV28 and TRBJ2-2 gives the whole variable domain DVKVTQSSRYLVKRTGEKVFLECVQDMDHENMFWYRQDPGLGLRLIYFSYDVKMKEKGDIPEGYSVSREKKERFSLILESASTNQTSMYLCASSYQGAGRLGELFFGEGSRLTVL.

This sequence joins TRBV3-1 (or the pseudogene TRBV3-2) and TRBJ2-7; TRBD1 might be the D (6 bases). Germline CDR1 LGHDT, CDR2 YNNKEL (reference sequence). The CDR3 has 14 residues. The ends were cut back, 4 bases at V and 3 bases at J, with 13 bases in the middle. The DNA for the CDR3 is TGTGCCAGCAGCCTAGGGAGCAGGGGCTACGAGCAGTACTTC. Amino acids: CASSLGSRGYEQYF.

This rearrangement joins TRBV5-1 to TRBJ1-2, with a possible D match to TRBD1 (5 bases). CDR3 length equals 15 residues. Germline CDR1 is SGHRS and CDR2 is YFSETQ. V lost 0 bases, J lost 3 bases, and 12 bases lay in between. The CDR3 loop is CASSLDGGLDYGYTF. The CDR3 DNA is TGCGCCAGCAGCTTGGACGGGGGACTGGACTATGGCTACACCTTC. Drawing the rest from reference TRBV5-1 and TRBJ1-2, the complete variable domain is KAGVTQTPRYLIKTRGQQVTLSCSPISGHRSVSWYQQTPGQGLQFLFEYFSETQRNKGNFPGRFSGRQFSNSRSEMNVSTLELGDSALYLCASSLDGGLDYGYTFGSGTRLTVV.

This sequence joins TRBV24-1 and TRBJ2-1, with D possibly matching TRBD1 (6 bases). CDR3 length: 17 amino acids. V was cut by 4 bases and J by 0 bases, with 15 bases left in between. Looked up from germline, CDR1 is KGHDR and CDR2 is SFDVKD. The CDR3 coding sequence is TGTGCCACCAGTGACCGTCGAAGGGGGAGCTCCTACAATGAGCAGTTCTTC. Amino acids: CATSDRRRGSSYNEQFF.

The V gene is TRBV6-5, the J gene TRBJ2-1, with TRBD2 as a possible D gene (7 bases). V was cut by 8 bases and J by 7 bases, with 15 bases left in between. This CDR3 is 13 amino acids long. The germline CDR1 and CDR2 sequences are MNHEY and SVGAGI. Written as DNA, the CDR3 is TGTGCCAGCCGCCCGGGGGGCCTGAATGAGCAGTTCTTC. Amino acid sequence: CASRPGGLNEQFF.

J is TRBJ2-2 and V is TRBV7-3, with 11 bases identical to TRBD2. Trimming took 2 bases from V and 7 from J; bases not matched to a gene: 9. The CDR3 covers 17 residues. CDR1 SGHTA and CDR2 FQGTGA come from the germline V gene. CDR3 in amino acids: CASSLQYGTSGIGELFF. The CDR3 DNA reads TGTGCCAGCAGCTTACAGTACGGGACTAGCGGAATCGGGGAGCTGTTTTTT.